Sequencing of this TCR beta chain was carried out in a study of blood T cell repertoires in COVID-19. Study context: There were acute and convalescent COVID-19 samples, and they came from the United States, Italy and Spain. Sources were T cells, B-cell-depleted T cells, or PBMCs; the material itself was cDNA or gDNA.

Clinical histories supplied by participants themselves formed the basis of cohort assignment. In the source study's methods: For nucleated cells, counts were estimated from reference gene primer amplification. Data came from immunoSEQ multiplex PCR; TCRdb stores just in-frame clones and leaves some out. D and trimming come from the DNA, and the V and J calls and clone size come from that table. Of around 160,000 clones in the sample, around 80% are singletons; the top ten hold approximately 13%. V was pared by 4 bases and J by 4 bases, with 5 bases of the junction left unmatched. The germline CDR1 and CDR2 sequences are SGHKS and YYEKEE (reference sequence). This CDR3 contains 15 residues.

The sequence was obtained from a woman in her sixties or seventies who had recovered from COVID-19. J is TRBJ1-3 and V is TRBV5-5; the match to TRBD1 covers 10 bases. Material: PBMCs or T cells enriched from blood (not recorded which). This CDR3 is CASSGGTGAGNTIYF. The CDR3 coding sequence is TGTGCCAGCAGCGGAGGGACAGGGGCAGGAAACACCATATATTTT.